This is a list of T cell receptor beta chains from one sample in a study of blood T cells in healthy people across ages. TCRdb itself ran the 5' RACE reads through MiXCR, one entry per CDR3 protein. In the table there are about 770,000 distinct CDR3 sequences, around 42% of which are singletons. The sample was blood. Receptors originate from a man aged 55 to 70 in good health. The CDR3 runs from the conserved cysteine through the conserved F or W. Fields, in order: D gene, clone size, V gene, J gene, CDR3 protein, CDR3 DNA. D genes are given only for firm matches. A clone size is listed for some rows: how often the clone was seen (once, few, many), or a class if it is expanded.

>NA|NA|TRBV2|TRBJ1-2
CASSERLGREVLGYTF
TGTGCCAGCAGTGAAAGGCTTGGCAGGGAGGTTCTTGGCTACACCTTC
>NA|NA|TRBV12-3/TRBV12-4|TRBJ2-2
CASSSVGSMRELFF
TGTGCCAGCAGCTCCGTGGGATCGATGCGGGAGCTGTTTTTT
>TRBD2|NA|TRBV27|TRBJ2-1
CASSPRGTSVGYNEQFF
TGTGCCAGCAGTCCCCGTGGGACTAGCGTGGGATACAATGAGCAGTTCTTC
>NA|NA|TRBV7-2|TRBJ2-3
CAGSSLTDPTDTRYF
TGTGCCGGCAGCTCCTTGACGGACCCCACAGATACGCGGTATTTT
>NA|NA|TRBV10-2|TRBJ1-6
CASSEELGRSSYNSPLHF
TGCGCCAGCAGTGAGGAGTTGGGGCGGAGCTCCTATAATTCACCCCTCCACTTT
>NA|NA|TRBV30|TRBJ1-2
CAWSASSRGRYTF
TGTGCCTGGAGTGCGTCGTCTAGGGGTCGCTACACCTTC
>TRBD1|NA|TRBV9|TRBJ2-1
CASSPTGDGYNEQFF
TGTGCCAGCAGCCCGACAGGGGACGGCTACAATGAGCAGTTCTTC
>NA|NA|TRBV28|TRBJ1-2
CASSTTGKGYGYTF
TGTGCCAGCAGCACCACAGGGAAGGGCTATGGCTACACCTTC
>TRBD1|NA|TRBV20-1|TRBJ2-7
CSAPRDRGYEQYF
TGCAGTGCTCCTCGGGACAGGGGCTACGAGCAGTACTTC
>TRBD2|NA|TRBV24-1|TRBJ2-5
CATSETSGVGETQYF
TGTGCCACCAGTGAAACTAGCGGGGTAGGGGAGACCCAGTACTTC
>NA|NA|TRBV9|TRBJ2-4
CASSVGDRRDIQYF
TGTGCCAGCAGCGTAGGTGACAGACGCGACATTCAGTACTTC
>NA|NA|TRBV27|TRBJ1-6
CASSLLPIYNSPLHF
TGTGCCAGCAGTTTACTGCCGATCTATAATTCACCCCTCCACTTT
>NA|NA|TRBV4-1|TRBJ2-7
CASSQSRSYEQHF
TGCGCCAGCAGCCAAAGCAGATCCTACGAGCAGCACTTC
>NA|few|TRBV20-1|TRBJ2-1
CSASRGPYNEQFF
TGCAGTGCTAGCAGGGGACCGTACAATGAGCAGTTCTTC
>NA|few|TRBV2|TRBJ2-7
CASRHRGRYEQYF
TGTGCCAGCAGGCACAGAGGCCGCTACGAGCAGTACTTC
>TRBD1|few|TRBV6-2/TRBV6-3|TRBJ2-3
CASSYPTLGTGMSRDTQYF
TGTGCCAGCAGCTACCCGACTTTAGGGACAGGGATGAGTAGAGATACGCAGTATTTT
>TRBD2|few|TRBV4-3|TRBJ2-1
CASSQERLAEQFF
TGCGCCAGCAGCCAAGAGAGACTAGCGGAGCAGTTCTTC
>TRBD2|NA|TRBV4-1|TRBJ2-5
CASSRFSGDETQYF
TGCGCCAGCAGCCGCTTTAGCGGGGACGAGACCCAGTACTTC
>NA|NA|TRBV20-1|TRBJ1-2
CSADSTRFANYGYTF
TGCAGTGCGGACTCGACAAGGTTCGCTAACTATGGCTACACCTTC
>NA|NA|TRBV4-3|TRBJ2-5
CASSPIRGETQYF
TGCGCCAGCAGCCCTATACGAGGGGAGACCCAGTACTTC
>TRBD2|NA|TRBV3-1|TRBJ2-7
CASSHGGGLIYEQYF
TGTGCCAGCAGCCACGGGGGGGGACTCATCTACGAGCAGTACTTC
>TRBD1|NA|TRBV5-1|TRBJ2-2
CASRLTGGSNTGELFF
TGCGCCAGCAGGCTAACAGGGGGCTCGAACACCGGGGAGCTGTTTTTT
>NA|NA|TRBV6-1|TRBJ1-5
CASSENSYQPQHF
TGTGCCAGCAGTGAAAACAGCTATCAGCCCCAGCATTTT
>NA|NA|TRBV12-3/TRBV12-4|TRBJ1-1
CASSFGYAGNTEAFF
TGTGCCAGCAGTTTCGGATACGCAGGGAACACTGAAGCTTTCTTT
>TRBD2|NA|TRBV5-4|TRBJ2-4
CASSLGGGGAQNIQYF
TGTGCCAGCAGCTTGGGCGGCGGGGGGGCCCAAAACATTCAGTACTTC
>TRBD1|few|TRBV7-9|TRBJ2-4
CASSPGTGGNIQYF
TGTGCCAGCAGCCCCGGGACAGGGGGCAACATTCAGTACTTC
>TRBD1|few|TRBV10-3|TRBJ1-4
CATTAQGGVELFF
TGTGCCACCACGGCACAGGGGGGAGTGGAACTGTTTTTT
>NA|NA|TRBV21-1|TRBJ2-1
CASSKEGGRVNNEQFF
TGTGCCAGCAGCAAAGAAGGGGGGCGGGTTAATAATGAGCAGTTCTTC
>NA|NA|TRBV4-1|TRBJ2-4
CASSQASTQLAKNIQYF
TGCGCCAGCAGCCAAGCGTCCACTCAGTTAGCCAAAAACATTCAGTACTTC
>NA|NA|TRBV20-1|TRBJ1-1
CSASRSANTEAFF
TGCAGTGCTAGTCGGAGTGCGAACACTGAAGCTTTCTTT
>NA|NA|TRBV7-6|TRBJ2-5
CASSLAMDRYQETQYF
TGTGCCAGCAGCTTAGCCATGGATCGGTACCAAGAGACCCAGTACTTC
>NA|NA|TRBV6-2/TRBV6-3|TRBJ2-5
CASSYYGRQGETQYF
TGTGCCAGCAGTTACTATGGGCGGCAGGGAGAGACCCAGTACTTC